This T cell receptor beta chain originates from a study of CD8 T cells in ankylosing spondylitis. General observations from the study: Clones linked to the disease showed a CD8+ phenotype. They occurred at relatively low frequencies in peripheral blood. Previous work reported some of these motif variants in the synovial fluid and blood of reactive arthritis. Researchers reportedly found disease-linked clones significantly enriched in matched ankylosing spondylitis synovial fluid. In ankylosing spondylitis blood, a motif of roughly 8 highly homologous TCR beta variants appeared characteristic.

The germline V and J ends were trimmed by 4 bases and 4 bases, with 16 bases remaining between them. The CDR3 is 15 residues long. The germline V gene encodes CDR1 ENHRY and CDR2 SYGVKD. This clonotype was observed a single time. The antigen is undetermined. Each CDR3 protein is one row after TCRdb ran MiXCR on the 5' RACE reads. This sample carries 350,000 to 450,000 distinct CDR3 sequences, 25% to 30% of them seen once, and the ten largest clones take about 0.9%. The chain recombines TRBV10-3 with TRBJ2-5; the D gene is possibly TRBD1 (6 bases). This receptor was taken from a male donor with ankylosing spondylitis. The sample consisted of blood, either unsorted or a sorted T cell fraction (not recorded which). The DNA of the CDR3 is TGTGCCATCAGTGGTCGGGCAGGGGTTGCAGAGACCCAGTACTTC. Translated: CAISGRAGVAETQYF.